The present T cell receptor (beta chain) was sequenced within a study of T cells in Graves' hyperthyroidism and ophthalmopathy. Study conclusions and caveats: The model predicted ophthalmopathy a median around six months before onset.

This clonotype was detected ten times or more. Its antigen is unknown. The CDR3 regions of TCR beta were amplified from RNA transcripts. First-round RT-PCR targeting the TCR CDR3 was performed with the HTBI primer set. TCRdb used MiXCR to reprocess the multiplex PCR reads, holding one entry per CDR3 protein. In the table there are about 680,000 distinct CDR3 sequences, over 35% of which are singletons. Germline lookup yields CDR1 SGHKS and CDR2 YYEKEE (reference sequence). CDR3 length: 15 amino acids. Trimming took 5 bases from V and 1 from J, leaving 15 bases between them. Source material: blood. This TCR was recovered from a woman between 40 and 55 years old with Graves' hyperthyroidism. The chain joins TRBV5-5 to TRBJ2-5; no firm D call. The CDR3 nucleotides are TGTGCCAGCAGTTCGAGCATCACTTTCCAAGAGACCCAGTACTTC. This translates into CASSSSITFQETQYF.